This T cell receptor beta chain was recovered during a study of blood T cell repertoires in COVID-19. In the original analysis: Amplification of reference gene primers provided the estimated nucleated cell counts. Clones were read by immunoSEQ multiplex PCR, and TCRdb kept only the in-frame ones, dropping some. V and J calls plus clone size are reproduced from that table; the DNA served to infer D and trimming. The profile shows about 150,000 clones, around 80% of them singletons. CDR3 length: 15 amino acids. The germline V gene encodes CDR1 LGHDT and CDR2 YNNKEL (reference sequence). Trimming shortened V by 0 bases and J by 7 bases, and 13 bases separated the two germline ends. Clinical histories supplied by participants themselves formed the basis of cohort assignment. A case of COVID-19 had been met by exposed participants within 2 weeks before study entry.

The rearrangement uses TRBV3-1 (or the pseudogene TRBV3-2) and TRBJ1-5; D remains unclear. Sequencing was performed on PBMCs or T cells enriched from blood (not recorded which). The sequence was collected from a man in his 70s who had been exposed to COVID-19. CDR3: CASSQDLRAGQPQHF. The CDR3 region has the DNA TGTGCCAGCAGCCAAGATCTCAGAGCAGGCCAGCCCCAGCATTTT.